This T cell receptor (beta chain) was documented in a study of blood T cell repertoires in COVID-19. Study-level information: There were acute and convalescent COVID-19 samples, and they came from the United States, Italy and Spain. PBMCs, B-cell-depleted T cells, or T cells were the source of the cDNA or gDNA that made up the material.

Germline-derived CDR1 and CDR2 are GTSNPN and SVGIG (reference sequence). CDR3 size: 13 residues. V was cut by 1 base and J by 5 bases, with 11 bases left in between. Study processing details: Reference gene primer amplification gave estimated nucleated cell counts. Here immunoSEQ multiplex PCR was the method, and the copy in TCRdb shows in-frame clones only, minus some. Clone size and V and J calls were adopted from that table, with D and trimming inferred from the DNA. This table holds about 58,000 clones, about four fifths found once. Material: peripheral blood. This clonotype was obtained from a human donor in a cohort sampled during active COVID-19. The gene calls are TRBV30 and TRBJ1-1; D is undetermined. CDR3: CAWSGTGVTEAFF. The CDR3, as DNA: TGTGCCTGGAGTGGGACCGGGGTGACTGAAGCTTTCTTT.